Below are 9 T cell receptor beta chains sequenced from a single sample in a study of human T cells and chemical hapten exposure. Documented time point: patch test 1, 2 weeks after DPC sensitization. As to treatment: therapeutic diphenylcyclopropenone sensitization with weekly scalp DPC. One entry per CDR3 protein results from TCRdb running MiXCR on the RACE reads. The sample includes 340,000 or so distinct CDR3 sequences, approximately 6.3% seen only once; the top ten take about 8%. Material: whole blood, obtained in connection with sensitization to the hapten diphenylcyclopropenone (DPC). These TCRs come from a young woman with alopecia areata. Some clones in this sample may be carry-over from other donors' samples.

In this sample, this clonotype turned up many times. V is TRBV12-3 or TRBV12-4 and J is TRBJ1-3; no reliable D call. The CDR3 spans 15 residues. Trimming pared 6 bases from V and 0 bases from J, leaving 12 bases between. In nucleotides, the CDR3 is TGTGCCAGCAGCCCCTTGGGCAGCTCTGGAAACACCATATATTTT. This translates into CASSPLGSSGNTIYF.

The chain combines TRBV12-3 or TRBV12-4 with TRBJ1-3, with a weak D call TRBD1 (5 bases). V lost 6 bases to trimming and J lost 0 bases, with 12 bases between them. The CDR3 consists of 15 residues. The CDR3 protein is CASSRTGISGNTIYF. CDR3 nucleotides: TGTGCCAGCAGCCGAACAGGAATCTCTGGAAACACCATATATTTT.

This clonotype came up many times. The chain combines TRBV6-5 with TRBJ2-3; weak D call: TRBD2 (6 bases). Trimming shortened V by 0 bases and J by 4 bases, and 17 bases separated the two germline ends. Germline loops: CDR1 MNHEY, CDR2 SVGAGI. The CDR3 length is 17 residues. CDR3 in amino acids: CASSYSKLAWVSDTQYF. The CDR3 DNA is TGTGCCAGCAGTTACTCCAAACTAGCTTGGGTATCAGATACGCAGTATTTT.

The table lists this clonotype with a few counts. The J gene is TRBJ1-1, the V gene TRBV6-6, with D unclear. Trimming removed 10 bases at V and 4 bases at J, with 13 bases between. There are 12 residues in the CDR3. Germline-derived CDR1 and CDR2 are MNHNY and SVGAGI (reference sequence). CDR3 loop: CATQEGSTEAFF. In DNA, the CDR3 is TGTGCCACCCAAGAGGGAAGCACTGAAGCTTTCTTT.

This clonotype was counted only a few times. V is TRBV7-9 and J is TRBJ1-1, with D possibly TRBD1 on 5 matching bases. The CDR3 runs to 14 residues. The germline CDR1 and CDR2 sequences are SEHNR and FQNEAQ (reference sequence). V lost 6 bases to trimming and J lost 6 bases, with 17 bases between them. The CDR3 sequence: CASRNQGEGSEAFF. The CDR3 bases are TGTGCCAGCAGGAACCAGGGAGAGGGTTCTGAAGCTTTCTTT.

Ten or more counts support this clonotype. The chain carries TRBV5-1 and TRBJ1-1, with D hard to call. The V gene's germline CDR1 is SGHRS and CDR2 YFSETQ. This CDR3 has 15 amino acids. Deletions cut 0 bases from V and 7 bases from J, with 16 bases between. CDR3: CASSLGVFSSVEAFF. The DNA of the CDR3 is TGCGCCAGCAGCTTGGGGGTTTTTTCGTCGGTTGAAGCTTTCTTT.

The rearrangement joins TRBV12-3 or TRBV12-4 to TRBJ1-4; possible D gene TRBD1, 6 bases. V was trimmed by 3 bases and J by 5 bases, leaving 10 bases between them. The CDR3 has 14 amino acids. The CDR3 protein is CASSFQGRNEKLFF. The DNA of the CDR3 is TGTGCCAGCAGTTTTCAGGGGAGGAATGAAAAACTGTTTTTT.

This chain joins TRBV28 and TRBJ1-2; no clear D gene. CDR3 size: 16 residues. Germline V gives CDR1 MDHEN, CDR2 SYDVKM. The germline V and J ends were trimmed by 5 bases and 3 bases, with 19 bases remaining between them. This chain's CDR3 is CASSTPGKGGDYGYTF. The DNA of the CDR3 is TGTGCCAGCAGTACCCCGGGAAAGGGCGGGGACTATGGCTACACCTTC.

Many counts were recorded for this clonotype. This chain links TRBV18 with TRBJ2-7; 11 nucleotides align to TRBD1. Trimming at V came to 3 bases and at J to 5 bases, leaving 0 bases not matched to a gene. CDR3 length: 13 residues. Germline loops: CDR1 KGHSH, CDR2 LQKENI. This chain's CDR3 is CASSPGQGDEQYF. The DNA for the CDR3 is TGTGCCAGCTCACCGGGACAGGGGGACGAGCAGTACTTC.